This T cell receptor (beta chain) was recorded in a study of blood T cells in healthy people across ages. Overall study: The template switching approach captured approximately one barcoded beta molecule for every two T cells. Study observations and caveats: Roughly linear age-related decline in beta diversity appeared, significant by age around 40. Long-lived donors exceeded aged donors in naive CD4+ cells and diversity.

Each sample gave at least 6.5 million isolated PBMCs. In this sample, this clonotype turned up a few times. Its antigen is as yet unknown. This CDR3 spans 13 amino acids. CDR1 is SNHLY, CDR2 FYNNEI, per germline. Trimming cost V 4 bases and J 2 bases, with 8 bases left between them. Through a sample-barcoded 5' primer and a J-beta primer mix, a second PCR was run for roughly 6 to 11 cycles. MiXCR, applied by TCRdb to the 5' RACE reads, yields one record per CDR3 protein. The sample shows about 1.1 million distinct CDR3 sequences, under 40% of them seen only once. What was sequenced was blood. The origin of this receptor is a man aged 18 to 30 in good health. The V gene is TRBV2, the J gene TRBJ2-5; no firm D call. The CDR3 reads CASSAGEQETQYF. The DNA for the CDR3 is TGTGCCAGCAGTGCCGGTGAACAAGAGACCCAGTACTTC.